What follows are 10 T cell receptor beta chains derived from one specimen sequenced in a study of blood T cell repertoires in COVID-19. Clones were read by immunoSEQ multiplex PCR, and TCRdb kept only the in-frame ones, dropping some. The table records around 360,000 clones, 87% of them present only once. Sequenced material: peripheral blood. The source is a woman in her 30s with COVID-19, enrolled during active disease.

The sample holds a few counts of this clone. The chain has TRBV9 and TRBJ1-3; D is ambiguous. V was clipped by 0 bases and J by 0 bases, with 10 bases between them. In germline, CDR1 is SGDLS, CDR2 YYNGEE. CDR3 length: 16 amino acids. The CDR3 nucleotides are TGTGCCAGCAGCGTAGATGCGGGAGACTCTGGAAACACCATATATTTT. It codes for CASSVDAGDSGNTIYF.

This rearrangement joins TRBV6-2 or TRBV6-3 to TRBJ2-7, with 9 bases lining up with TRBD2. Germline CDR1 MNHEY, CDR2 SVGEGT. The V segment lost 0 bases and the J segment 5 bases; nucleotides outside the gene matches: 5. This CDR3 has 15 residues. The CDR3 here is CASSYSRLAGHEQYF. CDR3 DNA: TGTGCCAGCAGTTACTCGAGGCTAGCGGGACACGAGCAGTACTTC.

The rearrangement joins TRBV19 to TRBJ1-5; no clear D gene. This CDR3 region has 13 residues. V was trimmed by 7 bases and J by 0 bases, leaving 7 bases between them. Germline V lookup: CDR1 LNHDA, CDR2 SQIVND (reference sequence). CDR3 in amino acids: CASTENSNQPQHF. The CDR3 DNA is TGTGCCAGTACAGAAAATAGCAATCAGCCCCAGCATTTT.

V is TRBV28 and J is TRBJ1-2; D gene uncertain. Trimming took 4 bases from V and 4 from J, leaving 16 bases between them. The CDR3 extends over 15 amino acids. Germline V CDR1 and CDR2: MDHEN, SYDVKM. The CDR3 DNA is TGTGCCAGCAGTTCCCCACGGCGGCAGACCTATGGCTACACCTTC. It encodes CASSSPRRQTYGYTF.

The J gene is TRBJ1-2, the V gene TRBV5-1; D possibly corresponds to TRBD1 (5 bases). Trimming took off 4 bases at V and 6 bases at J, with 19 bases between the two ends. CDR1 is SGHRS, CDR2 YFSETQ, per germline. CDR3 length: 15 amino acids. The CDR3 reads CASSQRGFVFDGYTF. In DNA, the CDR3 is TGCGCCAGCAGCCAACGGGGGTTCGTTTTCGATGGCTACACCTTC.

The CDR3 sequence is CASSSAGTGSEAFF. In DNA form, the CDR3 reads TGTGCCAGTAGTAGCGCCGGGACAGGGTCTGAAGCTTTCTTT. The chain uses TRBV19 and TRBJ1-1, with 9 bases lining up with TRBD1. Germline values: CDR1 LNHDA, CDR2 SQIVND (reference sequence). V lost 4 bases to trimming and J lost 6 bases; unmatched junction nucleotides: 6. This CDR3 has 14 amino acids.

The V gene is TRBV29-1, the J gene TRBJ2-1, with 10 nucleotides matching TRBD2. CDR1 and CDR2 from the germline V gene are SQVTM and ANQGSEA. The V and J ends lost 7 bases and 5 bases, in that order; junction bases with no gene match: 17. The CDR3 covers 17 residues. The CDR3 here is CSAWTRGLAGENNEQFF. For the CDR3, the DNA is TGCAGCGCCTGGACGCGGGGGCTAGCGGGAGAGAACAATGAGCAGTTCTTC.

The rearrangement uses TRBV4-1 and TRBJ2-7; perhaps TRBD2 as D (5 bases). This CDR3 contains 15 residues. V shed 5 bases and J shed 4 bases, with 18 bases lying between them. Per the germline V gene, CDR1 is MGHRA and CDR2 is YSYEKL. The CDR3 coding sequence is TGCGCCAGCAGCGCCGAAAGTCGGGGAAGGTACGAGCAGTACTTC. Translating it yields CASSAESRGRYEQYF.

The rearrangement links TRBV10-1 to TRBJ2-3; 11 nucleotides match TRBD2. The trim removed 4 bases at V and 0 bases at J, leaving 3 bases unmatched. The CDR3 runs 16 residues. Germline V gene lookup returns CDR1 WNHNN and CDR2 SYGVQD (reference sequence). CDR3 bases: TGCGCCAGCAGTGCCGGGACTAGCGGTAGCACAGATACGCAGTATTTT. Its translation: CASSAGTSGSTDTQYF.

V and J are TRBV28 and TRBJ1-6; 7 positions match TRBD1. The CDR3 runs to 17 residues. Germline values: CDR1 MDHEN, CDR2 SYDVKM. V trimming: 3 bases; J trimming: 9 bases; junction bases outside the gene matches: 14. The CDR3 DNA reads as TGTGCCAGCAGTTTTTCGCAGTCAGGGGGACCGGGTTCACCCCTCCACTTT. It codes for CASSFSQSGGPGSPLHF.